One sample yielded the 7 T cell receptor beta chains listed below, sequenced in a study of blood T cell repertoires in COVID-19. TCRdb's copy holds only in-frame clones and misses some; the assay was immunoSEQ multiplex PCR. The repertoire consists of around 66,000 clones, with over 75% occurring once and the leading ten covering around 6.3%. Source material: peripheral blood. These receptors all stem from a man aged 55 to 70 with acute or convalescent COVID-19.

The chain has TRBV27 and TRBJ2-2; D is unresolved. V shed 4 bases and J shed 5 bases, with 5 bases lying between them. This CDR3 contains 12 residues. The germline V gene has CDR1 MNHEY and CDR2 SMNVEV (reference sequence). CDR3 in amino acids: CASSYLTGELFF. The CDR3 DNA reads as TGTGCCAGCAGTTATCTAACCGGGGAGCTGTTTTTT.

The rearrangement links TRBV5-1 to TRBJ1-4, with D tentatively TRBD1 (5 bases). The germline gives CDR1 SGHRS, CDR2 YFSETQ. The V gene lost 2 bases and the J gene lost 2 bases, with 13 bases spanning the gap. CDR3 length: 16 residues. DNA for the CDR3: TGCGCCAGCAGCTTCCAATCAGGGTTCACTAATGAAAAACTGTTTTTT. Residues: CASSFQSGFTNEKLFF.

This chain connects TRBV7-2 to TRBJ2-2, with D possibly TRBD2 on 6 matching bases. CDR3 size: 15 residues. Germline V CDR1 and CDR2: SGHTA, FQGNSA. Trimming removed 7 bases at V and 5 bases at J, with 17 bases between. The CDR3 DNA sequence: TGTGCCAGCACCCCGTGGGGCGGAGGGACCGGGGAGCTGTTTTTT. The encoded protein is CASTPWGGGTGELFF.

V and J are TRBV5-1 and TRBJ1-2; 7 bases map to TRBD1. V shed 5 bases and J 6 bases; nucleotides not matched to a gene: 16. CDR1 SGHRS and CDR2 YFSETQ come from the germline V gene. The CDR3 sequence is 16 residues long. The CDR3 sequence is CASSPTTGAAKNGYTF. The CDR3 nucleotides are TGCGCCAGCAGTCCTACAACAGGGGCAGCGAAAAATGGCTACACCTTC.

This clone was seen once. The chain employs TRBV5-4 and TRBJ2-1, with D hard to call. Per the germline V gene, CDR1 is SGHNT and CDR2 is YYREEE (reference sequence). The CDR3 has 16 amino acids. Trimming took off 3 bases at V and 0 bases at J, with 13 bases between the two ends. Written as DNA, the CDR3 is TGTGCCAGCAGCTCCATGACTGCTAGCTCCTACAATGAGCAGTTCTTC. It encodes CASSSMTASSYNEQFF.

The chain links TRBV28 to TRBJ2-1; possibly TRBD2 for D (7 bases). V shed 3 bases and J shed 7 bases, with 16 bases lying between them. The CDR3 spans 15 residues. Germline V gene sequence: CDR1 MDHEN, CDR2 SYDVKM. CDR3 in DNA: TGTGCCAGCAGTTTCGGCGGGGGCCTGAGGAATGAGCAGTTCTTC. Its protein is CASSFGGGLRNEQFF.

This chain joins TRBV7-2 and TRBJ2-7; possible D gene TRBD2, 5 bases. With 2 bases removed from V and 2 bases from J, the gap between germline ends came to 7 bases. The CDR3 loop spans 13 amino acids. The germline V gene encodes CDR1 SGHTA and CDR2 FQGNSA. CDR3 nucleotides: TGTGCCAGCAGCTTAAACGGGGCCTACGAGCAGTACTTC. It translates to CASSLNGAYEQYF.